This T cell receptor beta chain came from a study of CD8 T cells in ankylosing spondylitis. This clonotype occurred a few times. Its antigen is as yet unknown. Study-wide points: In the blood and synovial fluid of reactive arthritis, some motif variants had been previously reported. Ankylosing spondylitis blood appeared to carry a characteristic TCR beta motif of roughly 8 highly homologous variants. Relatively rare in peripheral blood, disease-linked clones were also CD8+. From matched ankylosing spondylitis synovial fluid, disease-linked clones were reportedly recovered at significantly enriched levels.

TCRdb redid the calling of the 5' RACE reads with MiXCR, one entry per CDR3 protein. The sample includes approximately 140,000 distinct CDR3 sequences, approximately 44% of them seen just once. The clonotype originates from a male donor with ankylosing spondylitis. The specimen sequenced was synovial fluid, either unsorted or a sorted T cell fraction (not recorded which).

The CDR3: CASSPITGFSLNYEQYF. Written as DNA, the CDR3 is TGTGCCAGCTCACCAATAACAGGGTTTTCCCTAAACTACGAGCAGTACTTC. The chain combines TRBV18 with TRBJ2-7, with D perhaps matching TRBD1 (6 bases). This CDR3 comprises 17 residues. V lost 2 bases and J 3 bases, leaving 20 bases between the germline ends. Germline V CDR1 and CDR2: KGHSH, LQKENI. Based on the CDR3 plus reference TRBV18 and TRBJ2-7, the full variable domain is NAGVMQNPRHLVRRRGQEARLRCSPMKGHSHVYWYRQLPEEGLKFMVYLQKENIIDESGMPKERFSAEFPKEGPSILRIQQVVRGDSAAYFCASSPITGFSLNYEQYFGPGTRLTVT.